The clone carrying this T cell receptor (beta chain) was counted only a few times. Trimming removed 5 bases from V and 1 base from J, with 6 bases in between. The CDR3 consists of 13 residues. CDR1 is PRHDT and CDR2 is FYEKMQ in the germline V gene (reference sequence). This record comes from a study of blood T cells in healthy people across ages. Isolation of PBMCs gave at least 7 million cells per sample. Then a second PCR, running roughly 7 to 11 cycles, was carried out with a sample-barcoded 5' primer and a J-beta primer mix. Every cDNA was tagged by a template-switch adaptor with 12 random nucleotides. Each CDR3 protein is one row after TCRdb ran MiXCR on the 5' RACE reads. The table has about 720,000 distinct CDR3 sequences, 20% to 25% seen once. A further study also used this sample, focusing on T cells of mothers and their children. That work adds: Added by the second PCR's M1S primer were sample barcodes and 2-4 random nucleotides. Over 8 million TCR beta CDR3 reads were obtained from each mother, and roughly 3 million from each child.

This TCR was recovered from a boy between 10 and 17 years old in good health. The rearrangement links TRBV13 to TRBJ2-1; D remains ambiguous. Sequenced sample: blood. The DNA of the CDR3 is TGTGCCAGCAGCCCCATATCCTACAATGAGCAGTTCTTC. Translated, it gives CASSPISYNEQFF. The entire variable domain, with the rest obtained from reference TRBV13 and TRBJ2-1, is as follows: AAGVIQSPRHLIKEKRETATLKCYPIPRHDTVYWYQQGPGQDPQFLISFYEKMQSDKGSIPDRFSAQQFSDYHSELNMSSLELGDSALYFCASSPISYNEQFFGPGTRLTVL.